A selection of T cell receptor beta chains follows, all from one sample in a study of T-cell reconstitution after alpha-beta-depleted transplantation in children. TCRdb itself ran the PCR reads through MiXCR, one entry per CDR3 protein. The table lists about 260,000 distinct CDR3 sequences, roughly 8.2% of them singletons. The input for sequencing was PBMCs, mostly from graft donor cells, taken 180 days after TCRalphabeta/CD19-depleted stem cell transplant. These receptor sequences come from a male patient between 10 and 17 years old who had a stem cell transplant for acute lymphoblastic leukemia, so the T cells may come from the graft donor. The CDR3 runs from the conserved cysteine through the conserved F or W. A D gene is named only where the DNA matches it firmly. Clone size is not always given. Where it is, it says once, few, many or a class for expanded clones.

size	V	J	D	DNA	CDR3
.	TRBV19	TRBJ1-3	TRBD1	TGTGCCAGTAGTCTCCCGGGACAGACTGGAAACACCATATATTTT	CASSLPGQTGNTIYF
many	TRBV2	TRBJ1-3	.	TGTGCCAGCACCGTGCTGAGGCGGGGGGTCGCTGGAAACACCATATATTTT	CASTVLRRGVAGNTIYF
many	TRBV6-2/TRBV6-3	TRBJ1-1	.	TGTGCCAGCAGTTACGGGGAACAGAGCATGAACACTGAAGCTTTCTTT	CASSYGEQSMNTEAFF
many	TRBV5-4	TRBJ2-1	TRBD2	TGTGCCAGCAGTTCCGGGACTAGCGGAAGGCATGAGCAGTTCTTC	CASSSGTSGRHEQFF
many	TRBV4-1	TRBJ2-4	.	TGCGCCAGCAGCCATCCAGGGGTGTCTACCAAAAACATTCAGTACTTC	CASSHPGVSTKNIQYF
many	TRBV11-1	TRBJ2-7	TRBD1	TGTGCCAGCAGCTTAGCTCCTATTACCCCGAACCGGGACAGGTTTGTTGGTGGGCAGTACTTC	CASSLAPITPNRDRFVGGQYF
many	TRBV7-9	TRBJ2-2	.	TGTGCCAGCAGCTTATTTGACCAGACGCCCGGGGACGGGGAGCTGTTTTTT	CASSLFDQTPGDGELFF
many	TRBV2	TRBJ2-7	.	TGTGCCAGCAGAGCGGACTCCTACGAGCAGTACTTC	CASRADSYEQYF
many	TRBV7-2	TRBJ2-7	.	TGTGCCAGCAGCTTAGCGGTACCATCCTACGAGCAGTACTTC	CASSLAVPSYEQYF
many	TRBV7-2	TRBJ2-7	.	TGTGCCAGCAGCCCTCATTCGAACGAGCAGTACTTC	CASSPHSNEQYF
many	TRBV29-1	TRBJ2-4	TRBD1	TGCAGCGTTGACCCGACAGGGTCCAAAAACATTCAGTACTTC	CSVDPTGSKNIQYF
many	TRBV12-3/TRBV12-4	TRBJ1-1	.	TGTGCCAGCAGTCTCTCGGCGGACACTGAAGCTTTCTTT	CASSLSADTEAFF
many	TRBV14	TRBJ2-7	.	TGTGCCAGCAGCCTCATGGGGAGGCAGTACTTC	CASSLMGRQYF
.	TRBV18	TRBJ2-1	TRBD2	TGTGCCAGCTCGGCACGACTAGCGGGAGAAGAAAATGAGCAGTTCTTC	CASSARLAGEENEQFF
many	TRBV6-2/TRBV6-3	TRBJ2-5	.	TGTGCCAGCAGAAGAGGGCGGGGGCGCGAAGAGACCCAGTACTTC	CASRRGRGREETQYF
many	TRBV29-1	TRBJ2-3	TRBD1	TGCAGCGTTGAACGGCAGGGGGCCGACACAGATACGCAGTATTTT	CSVERQGADTDTQYF
few	TRBV7-3	TRBJ2-1	TRBD1	TGTGCCAGCAGTCACGGGACAGGTTACAATGAGCAGTTCTTC	CASSHGTGYNEQFF
many	TRBV20-1	TRBJ2-5	TRBD2	TGCAGTGCCCTGCTCGGGGCAGCGGGGGGGACCCAGTACTTC	CSALLGAAGGTQYF
many	TRBV19	TRBJ2-3	.	TGTGCCAGTAGTACCCAAGGGGGCACAGATACGCAGTATTTT	CASSTQGGTDTQYF
.	TRBV28	TRBJ1-4	.	TGTGCCAGCAGTTTCGCCGGAAATGAAAAACTGTTTTTT	CASSFAGNEKLFF
many	TRBV7-6	TRBJ2-3	TRBD1	TGTGCCAGCAGCTTAGCGCCCGGACAGGGCAAAATGACAGATACGCAGTATTTT	CASSLAPGQGKMTDTQYF
many	TRBV7-9	TRBJ2-5	TRBD1	TGTGCCAGCAGCTCTGGGGACAGGCGGCAAGAGACCCAGTACTTC	CASSSGDRRQETQYF
many	TRBV4-1	TRBJ2-3	.	TGCGCCAGCAGCCAAGATCAGGTAGAGGGAGATACGCAGTATTTT	CASSQDQVEGDTQYF
many	TRBV12-3/TRBV12-4	TRBJ2-4	.	TGTGCCAGCAGTCCCCAGGGCGGGAACATTCAGTACTTC	CASSPQGGNIQYF
many	TRBV12-3/TRBV12-4	TRBJ1-2	TRBD1	TGTGCCAGCAACGGACAGGGGGACTATGGCTACACCTTC	CASNGQGDYGYTF
many	TRBV12-3/TRBV12-4	TRBJ2-2	.	TGTGCCAGCACCCCCGTGGCTGCCGCCACCGGGGAGCTGTTTTTT	CASTPVAAATGELFF
.	TRBV6-1	TRBJ1-5	TRBD1	TGTGCCAGCAGGGACCCAGGGGGCCAAGATCAGCCCCAGCATTTT	CASRDPGGQDQPQHF
many	TRBV21-1	TRBJ2-3	.	TGTGCCAGCAGCAAGCTGAGACTAGCGGCTTTCGATACCCAGTATTTT	CASSKLRLAAFDTQYF
medium-sized	TRBV5-1	TRBJ2-5	.	TGCGCCAGCAGCTCTCCGGGGAAAGAGACCCAGTACTTC	CASSSPGKETQYF
many	TRBV6-5	TRBJ2-4	TRBD1	TGTGCCAGCAGCCGGACAGGGAGGTTTGGCATTCAGTACTTC	CASSRTGRFGIQYF
many	TRBV5-1	TRBJ2-3	.	TGCGCCAGCAGCTTGGCGGTTGGAGCAGCGAATACGCAGTATTTT	CASSLAVGAANTQYF
many	TRBV20-1	TRBJ2-2	.	TGCAGTGCCTCCGGGGTACTCACGAACACCGGGGAGCTGTTTTTT	CSASGVLTNTGELFF
many	TRBV11-2	TRBJ2-7	TRBD1	TGTGCCAGCAGCCCCCAACCCGGGACAGGGCCCTACGAGCAGTACTTC	CASSPQPGTGPYEQYF
many	TRBV29-1	TRBJ1-2	.	TGCAGCGTTGACACAGAACCGAGAGCTAACTATGGCTACACCTTC	CSVDTEPRANYGYTF
many	TRBV7-3	TRBJ2-3	TRBD2	TGTGCCAGCAGCTTACTGGGACTAGCGGGAGTGGATACGCAGTATTTT	CASSLLGLAGVDTQYF
.	TRBV6-2/TRBV6-3	TRBJ1-5	.	TGTGCCAGCAGTTGGGCAGGGGCGAGCAATCAGCCCCAGCATTTT	CASSWAGASNQPQHF
few	TRBV20-1	TRBJ1-1	.	TGCAGTGCTAGGGGGGCAGTAAACACTGAAGCTTTCTTT	CSARGAVNTEAFF
many	TRBV20-1	TRBJ2-3	.	TGCAGTGCTAGACATCAAACGCAGTATTTT	CSARHQTQYF
many	TRBV5-6	TRBJ2-7	.	TGTGCCAGCAGCAACGGTGATGGTGTCAGAAGTTCCTACGAGCAGTACTTC	CASSNGDGVRSSYEQYF
.	TRBV6-2/TRBV6-3	TRBJ2-2	.	TGTGCCAGCAGTTACAACCTTCGGCGGGCCAACACCGGGGAGCTGTTTTTT	CASSYNLRRANTGELFF
many	TRBV19	TRBJ2-3	.	TGTGCCAGTTCCCGGGACACCAATACGCAGTATTTT	CASSRDTNTQYF
many	TRBV10-3	TRBJ1-1	.	TGTGCCTGGGGAGGAATCGTTTATGGTAACACTGAAGCTTTCTTT	CAWGGIVYGNTEAFF
many	TRBV29-1	TRBJ1-1	TRBD1	TGCAGCGTTGAAGGACAGGGTACCTTGGAAGCTTTCTTT	CSVEGQGTLEAFF
many	TRBV3-1	TRBJ2-1	.	TGTGCCAGCAGCCAGCACCCGAATGAGCAGTTCTTC	CASSQHPNEQFF
many	TRBV20-1	TRBJ2-7	.	TGCAGTGCTATGGGCGACACCTACGAGCAGTACTTC	CSAMGDTYEQYF
many	TRBV12-3/TRBV12-4	TRBJ2-7	.	TGTGCCAGCAGTTTACAGGTCTACGACCAGTACTTC	CASSLQVYDQYF
.	TRBV2	TRBJ1-3	.	TGTGCCTGCAGCCTTCTTGGGGGAGGGAGAACCTACTCTGGAAACACCATATATTTT	CACSLLGGGRTYSGNTIYF
many	TRBV28	TRBJ2-5	.	TGTGCCAGCAGCATGGACAACCAAGAGACCCAGTACTTC	CASSMDNQETQYF
many	TRBV11-2	TRBJ1-4	TRBD1	TGTGCCAGCAGCTCCTGGACAGGGGGGGAAAAACTGTTTTTT	CASSSWTGGEKLFF
many	TRBV7-2	TRBJ2-5	.	TGTGCCAGCAGCTTAGCGGACAGACAAGAGACCCAGTACTTC	CASSLADRQETQYF
many	TRBV7-8	TRBJ2-6	TRBD2	TGTGCCAGCAGCTTAGCAGGACTAGCGGGAGTGTCCGGGGCCAACGTCCTGACTTTC	CASSLAGLAGVSGANVLTF
many	TRBV29-1	TRBJ2-1	.	TGCAGCGTTGACCCCCTCAATGAGCAGTTCTTC	CSVDPLNEQFF
many	TRBV29-1	TRBJ1-2	.	TGCAGCGTTGCCCCGGATACGGGGGGCTACACCTTC	CSVAPDTGGYTF
many	TRBV28	TRBJ2-2	TRBD2	TGTGCCAGCTTATCAATAGCGGGAGGTCGAACCGGGGAGCTGTTTTTT	CASLSIAGGRTGELFF